The subject of this entry is one TCR beta chain. This entry belongs to a study of human versus mouse CDR3 diversity and MHC coevolution. Study background: Valid reads per sample ranged from roughly 5.5 x 10^6 to 1.8 x 10^7.

There are 15 residues in the CDR3. With 2 bases removed from V and 8 bases from J, the gap between germline ends came to 16 bases. Germline-derived CDR1 and CDR2 are SGHTA and FQGNSA. TCRdb's copy holds only in-frame clones and misses some; the assay was immunoSEQ multiplex PCR. Among roughly 86,000 clones, 85% to 95% were seen once, and the ten largest hold 1.1% to 1.5%. This TCR derives from a person aged 25 to 75 in good health. The V call is TRBV7-2, the J call TRBJ2-1; D is unresolved. Sequencing input: naive CD4+ T cells from blood. Indicated subset: CD45RO-negative CD62L-positive naive CD4 T cells. The CDR3 loop is CASSLTRRVDDEQFF. The CDR3, as DNA: TGTGCCAGCAGCTTAACCCGCCGGGTGGATGATGAGCAGTTCTTC.